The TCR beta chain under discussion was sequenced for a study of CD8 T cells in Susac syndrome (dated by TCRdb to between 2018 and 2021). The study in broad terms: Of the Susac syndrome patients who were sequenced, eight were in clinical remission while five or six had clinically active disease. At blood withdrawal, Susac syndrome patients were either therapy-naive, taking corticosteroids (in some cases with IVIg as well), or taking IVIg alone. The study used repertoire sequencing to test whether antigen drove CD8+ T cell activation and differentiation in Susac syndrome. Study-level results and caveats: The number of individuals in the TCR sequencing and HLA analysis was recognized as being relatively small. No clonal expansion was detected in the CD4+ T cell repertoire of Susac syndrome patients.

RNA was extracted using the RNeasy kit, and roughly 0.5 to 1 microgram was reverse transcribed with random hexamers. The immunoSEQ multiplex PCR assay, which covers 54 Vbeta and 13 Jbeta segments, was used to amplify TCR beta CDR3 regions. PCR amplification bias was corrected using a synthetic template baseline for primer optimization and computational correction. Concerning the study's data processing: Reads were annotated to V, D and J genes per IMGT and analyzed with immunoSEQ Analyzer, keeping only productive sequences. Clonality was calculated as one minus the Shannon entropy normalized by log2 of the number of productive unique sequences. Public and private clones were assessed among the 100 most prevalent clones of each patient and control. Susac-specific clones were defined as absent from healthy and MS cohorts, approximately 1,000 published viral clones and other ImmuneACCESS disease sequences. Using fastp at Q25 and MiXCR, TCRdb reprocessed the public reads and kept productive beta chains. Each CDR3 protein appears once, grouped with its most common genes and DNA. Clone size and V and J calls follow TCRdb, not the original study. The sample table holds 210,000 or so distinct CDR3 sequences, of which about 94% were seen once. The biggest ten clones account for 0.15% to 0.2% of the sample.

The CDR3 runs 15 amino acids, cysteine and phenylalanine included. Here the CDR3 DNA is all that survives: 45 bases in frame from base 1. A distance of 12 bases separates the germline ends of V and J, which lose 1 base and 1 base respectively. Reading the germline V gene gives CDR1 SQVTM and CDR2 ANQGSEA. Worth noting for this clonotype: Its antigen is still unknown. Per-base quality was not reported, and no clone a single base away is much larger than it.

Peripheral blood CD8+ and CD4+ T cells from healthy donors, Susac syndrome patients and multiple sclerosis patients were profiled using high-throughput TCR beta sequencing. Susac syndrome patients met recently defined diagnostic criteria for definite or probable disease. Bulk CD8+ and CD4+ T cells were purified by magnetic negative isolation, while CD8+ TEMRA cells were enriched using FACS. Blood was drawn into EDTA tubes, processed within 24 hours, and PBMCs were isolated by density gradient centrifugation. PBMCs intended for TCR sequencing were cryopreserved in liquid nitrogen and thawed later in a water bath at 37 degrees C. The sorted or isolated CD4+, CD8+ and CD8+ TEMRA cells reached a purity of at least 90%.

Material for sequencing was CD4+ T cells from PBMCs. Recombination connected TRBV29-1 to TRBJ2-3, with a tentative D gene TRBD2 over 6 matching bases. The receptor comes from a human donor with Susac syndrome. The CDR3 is CSVEVRGMGTDTQYF. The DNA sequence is TGCAGCGTTGAAGTTCGGGGGATGGGCACAGATACGCAGTATTTT.